What follows are 21 T cell receptor beta chains derived from one specimen sequenced in a study of OX40 agonist ivuxolimab in advanced cancers. Libraries were prepared by immunoSEQ multiplex PCR; TCRdb keeps only in-frame clonotypes and omits some of them. The data contain tens of thousands of clones, around 89% of them seen just once; the ten biggest clones take up roughly 28%. Sample: CD4+ or CD8+ T cells sorted from blood, taken in a trial of the OX40 agonist ivuxolimab. The receptors were gathered from an adult with an advanced solid tumor such as melanoma, head and neck, liver or kidney cancer.

The chain uses TRBV6-5 and TRBJ2-3; 9 nucleotides match TRBD2. The germline gives CDR1 MNHEY, CDR2 SVGAGI. Trimming removed 7 bases from V and 1 base from J; junction bases left unmatched: 6. The CDR3 runs 15 residues. The CDR3 here is CASKDSGGRTDTQYF. CDR3 sequence (DNA): TGTGCCAGCAAAGATAGCGGGGGTCGCACAGATACGCAGTATTTT.

This clone was picked up one time. The chain employs TRBV19 and TRBJ1-5; no definite D call. V lost 3 bases and J lost 4, with 10 bases in between. The CDR3 runs to 14 residues. Per the germline V gene, CDR1 is LNHDA and CDR2 is SQIVND (reference sequence). In DNA form, the CDR3 reads TGTGCCAGTAGTATGTTTGCGGGGAATCAGCCCCAGCATTTT. This codes for CASSMFAGNQPQHF.

In this sample, this clone turned up once. This chain joins TRBV5-8 and TRBJ2-1, with 9 bases that match TRBD1. Per the germline V gene, CDR1 is SGHTS and CDR2 is YDEGEE. Germline trimming cut 0 bases from V and 4 bases from J; bases unmatched to any gene: 5. The CDR3 consists of 16 residues. The CDR3 bases are TGTGCCAGCAGCTTGGGAGCCGGGACAGGGTACAATGAGCAGTTCTTC. It specifies CASSLGAGTGYNEQFF.

The chain combines TRBV29-1 with TRBJ1-2, with D maybe TRBD1 (5 bases). CDR1 is SQVTM, CDR2 ANQGSEA, per germline. The CDR3 length is 14 residues. The V gene lost 4 bases and the J gene lost 4 bases, with 16 bases spanning the gap. The CDR3, as DNA: TGCAGCGTTGCATCGGCGGGGACGAGCTATGGCTACACCTTC. Protein: CSVASAGTSYGYTF. Full variable domain (missing parts from reference TRBV29-1 and TRBJ1-2): SAVISQKPSRDICQRGTSLTIQCQVDSQVTMMFWYRQQPGQSLTLIATANQGSEATYESGFVIDKFPISRPNLTFSTLTVSNMSPEDSSIYLCSVASAGTSYGYTFGSGTRLTVV.

The chain is built from TRBV5-6 and TRBJ2-7; possibly TRBD1 for D (6 bases). Germline V gives CDR1 SGHDT, CDR2 YYEEEE. V was shortened by 7 bases and J by 4 bases, with 12 bases between the two germline ends. There are 12 residues in the CDR3. The CDR3, as DNA: TGTGCCAGCGGCCGGGACACATACGAGCAGTACTTC. Amino acid sequence: CASGRDTYEQYF.

V is TRBV5-6 and J is TRBJ2-5; a weak D match, TRBD2 (5 bases). Trimming took 6 bases from V and 7 from J, leaving 16 bases between them. From germline, CDR1 is SGHDT and CDR2 YYEEEE. The CDR3 is made up of 13 amino acids. The CDR3 loop reads CASTQPPEGTQYF. The DNA for the CDR3 is TGTGCCAGCACCCAGCCCCCTGAGGGGACCCAGTACTTC.

This chain joins TRBV5-8 and TRBJ1-6, with a tentative D call TRBD1 (5 bases). The CDR3 consists of 17 residues. V was shortened by 5 bases and J by 0 bases, with 15 bases between the two germline ends. Germline loops: CDR1 SGHTS, CDR2 YDEGEE. CDR3 nucleotides: TGTGCCAGCAGTCTCCGAGAGGGGAGCTCCTATAATTCACCCCTCCACTTT. As protein: CASSLREGSSYNSPLHF.

In DNA, the CDR3 is TGTGCCAGCAGCCACCCGTGGGAGACCCAGTACTTC. Translated, it gives CASSHPWETQYF. The V gene is TRBV7-9, the J gene TRBJ2-5; D is uncertain. The CDR3 covers 12 residues. CDR1 is SEHNR and CDR2 is FQNEAQ in the germline V gene (reference sequence). The V gene lost 5 bases and the J gene lost 5 bases, with 9 bases spanning the gap.

This chain uses TRBV9 with TRBJ2-5; maybe TRBD1 (6 bases). Trimming cost V 4 bases and J 5 bases, with 9 bases left between them. Germline values: CDR1 SGDLS, CDR2 YYNGEE. CDR3 length: 12 amino acids. In nucleotides, the CDR3 is TGTGCCAGCAGCCCGCAGGGGGAGACCCAGTACTTC. Protein sequence: CASSPQGETQYF.

J is TRBJ1-1 and V is TRBV6-6; TRBD1 agrees at 10 bases. Germline CDR1 MNHNY, CDR2 SVGAGI (reference sequence). The J segment lost 1 base and the V segment lost 2 bases, leaving 1 base of the junction unmatched. This CDR3 spans 15 amino acids. In DNA, the CDR3 is TGTGCCAGCAGTTACCGGACAGGGGGGAACACTGAAGCTTTCTTT. Translating it yields CASSYRTGGNTEAFF.

The gene calls are TRBV7-9 and TRBJ2-7, with TRBD1 identical over 10 bases. In germline, CDR1 is SEHNR, CDR2 FQNEAQ (reference sequence). Germline trimming cut 5 bases from V and 2 bases from J; bases unmatched to any gene: 3. The CDR3 sequence is 14 residues long. DNA for the CDR3: TGTGCCAGCAGCGAGACAGGGGGCCCCTACGAGCAGTACTTC. Protein sequence: CASSETGGPYEQYF.

The DNA for the CDR3 is TGTGCCAGCAGCTTGGCGGGGGGTCAGCCCCAGCATTTT. Translating it yields CASSLAGGQPQHF. V and J are TRBV5-8 and TRBJ1-5; TRBD1 might be the D (5 bases). CDR1 and CDR2 from the germline V gene are SGHTS and YDEGEE. The CDR3 runs to 13 residues. The V end was cut by 0 bases, the J end by 6 bases, with 7 bases between.

The rearrangement links TRBV21-1 to TRBJ1-3. TRBV21-1 is deemed a pseudogene. The CDR3 extends over 15 amino acids. In DNA, the CDR3 is TGTGCCAGCAGCAAAGCAGGGATGTCTGGAAACACCATATATTTT. Translation: CASSKAGMSGNTIYF.

V usage is TRBV4-1 and J usage is TRBJ2-7; D remains ambiguous. V lost 0 bases and J 2 bases, leaving 8 bases between the germline ends. The CDR3 consists of 14 residues. Germline V gene lookup returns CDR1 MGHRA and CDR2 YSYEKL. The CDR3 DNA reads TGCGCCAGCAGCCAAGATCTAGTTACCTACGAGCAGTACTTC. Translation gives CASSQDLVTYEQYF.

V is TRBV7-8 and J is TRBJ1-5, with D perhaps matching TRBD1 (5 bases). The V end lost 5 bases, the J end lost 0 bases, and 14 bases lay between the germline ends. This CDR3 spans 16 amino acids. Germline CDR1 is SGHVS and CDR2 is FQNEAQ. The DNA for the CDR3 is TGTGCCAGCAGCCTCGTGGAGGGGATTAGCAATCAGCCCCAGCATTTT. Its protein product is CASSLVEGISNQPQHF.

The chain is built from TRBV7-9 and TRBJ2-2; 15 nucleotides line up with TRBD2. With 2 bases clipped from V and 2 bases from J, the junction kept 6 bases outside the gene matches. Germline V gives CDR1 SEHNR, CDR2 FQNEAQ (reference sequence). The CDR3 runs 19 residues. CDR3 sequence reads: CASSLPPGLAGGNTGELFF. CDR3 sequence (DNA): TGTGCCAGCAGCTTACCGCCGGGACTAGCGGGGGGAAACACCGGGGAGCTGTTTTTT. Based on the CDR3 plus reference TRBV7-9 and TRBJ2-2, the full variable domain is DTGVSQNPRHKITKRGQNVTFRCDPISEHNRLYWYRQTLGQGPEFLTYFQNEAQLEKSRLLSDRFSAERPKGSFSTLEIQRTEQGDSAMYLCASSLPPGLAGGNTGELFFGEGSRLTVL.

The chain has TRBV7-8 and TRBJ1-5, with a possible D match to TRBD1 (5 bases). CDR1 and CDR2 (germline): SGHVS, FQNEAQ. The V end was cut by 0 bases, the J end by 5 bases, with 8 bases between. The CDR3 has 14 amino acids. Here the CDR3 reads CASSLAPGDQPQHF. CDR3 DNA: TGTGCCAGCAGCTTAGCTCCGGGGGATCAGCCCCAGCATTTT.

This sequence joins TRBV5-8 and TRBJ2-1; 8 positions match TRBD1. Germline V CDR1 and CDR2: SGHTS, YDEGEE. The CDR3 spans 15 residues. Trimming cost V 0 bases and J 8 bases; bases outside gene matches: 7. The CDR3 coding sequence is TGTGCCAGCAGCTTGGGGACAGGGTGGGTGGATGAGCAGTTCTTC. It yields the protein CASSLGTGWVDEQFF.

The chain recombines TRBV19 with TRBJ2-5; 9 nucleotides match TRBD2. Looked up from germline, CDR1 is LNHDA and CDR2 is SQIVND (reference sequence). V shed 1 base, J shed 3 bases, and the junction held 0 bases outside the gene matches. The CDR3 sequence is 14 residues long. Here the CDR3 reads CASSIGTSEETQYF. The CDR3 coding sequence is TGTGCCAGTAGTATAGGGACTAGCGAAGAGACCCAGTACTTC. Full variable domain (rest looked up from reference TRBV19 and TRBJ2-5): DGGITQSPKYLFRKEGQNVTLSCEQNLNHDAMYWYRQDPGQGLRLIYYSQIVNDFQKGDIAEGYSVSREKKESFPLTVTSAQKNPTAFYLCASSIGTSEETQYFGPGTRLLVL.

The rearrangement uses TRBV19 and TRBJ2-7, with D perhaps matching TRBD1 (5 bases). V was clipped by 5 bases and J by 1 base, with 9 bases between them. The CDR3 loop spans 13 amino acids. Germline V lookup: CDR1 LNHDA, CDR2 SQIVND (reference sequence). In nucleotides, the CDR3 is TGTGCCAGTAGTCCCCAGGGTTCCTACGAGCAGTACTTC. This codes for CASSPQGSYEQYF.

The genes are TRBV19 and TRBJ2-1; 9 positions agree with TRBD2. After removal of 7 bases from V and 10 bases from J, the junction contained 11 bases not matched to a gene. The CDR3 totals 14 residues. In germline, CDR1 is LNHDA, CDR2 SQIVND (reference sequence). In DNA, the CDR3 is TGTGCCAGTATAGGGCGGGAGGGCCGGGTAGAGCAGTTCTTC. It specifies CASIGREGRVEQFF.